This record looks at one T cell receptor (beta chain) sequence and its context. The protocol was immunoSEQ multiplex PCR, while the TCRdb copy is restricted to in-frame clones and leaves out a portion. The table lists some 160,000 clones, approximately 90% of them singletons. The sample belongs to a study of T cell responses to AZD1222 COVID-19 vaccine. CDR1 and CDR2 from the germline V gene are MDHEN and SYDVKM. Germline trimming cut 7 bases from V and 2 bases from J; bases unmatched to any gene: 6. This CDR3 region has 16 residues. The sequence came from an adult in good health. Sequenced material: peripheral blood, taken on day 0 of AZD1222 vaccination. This sequence joins TRBV28 and TRBJ2-1; 12 bases match TRBD2. DNA of the CDR3: TGTGCCAGCAACACCCTAGCGGGAGGGCCCTACAATGAGCAGTTCTTC. Protein: CASNTLAGGPYNEQFF.